The T cell receptor beta chain described here comes from a study of Graves' ophthalmopathy and Graves' hyperthyroidism. Study details: No treatment had been given when peripheral blood was collected at initial diagnosis. Study-level points and caveats: Ophthalmopathy could be told apart from stable hyperthyroidism by a 13-signature model (just under 90% sensitivity, approximately 81% specificity). Detection in blood was also observed for most expanded thyroid clonotypes above 0.001 frequency.

As for this clonotype: The antigen is not known.

A diagnosis was made from clinical symptoms together with serum thyroxine, TRAb, thyroid ultrasound and orbital computed tomography. Per germline, CDR1 MNHEY and CDR2 SVGEGT. The CDR3 is made up of 14 amino acids. V was cut by 5 bases and J by 5 bases, with 15 bases left in between. RNA transcripts were the source from which TCR beta CDR3 regions were amplified. A first-round RT-PCR used HTBI primers, followed by a second-round multiplex PCR. In TCRdb, the multiplex PCR reads were re-called with MiXCR into one record per CDR3 protein. Of hundreds of thousands of distinct CDR3 sequences listed, approximately 22% were seen once; the top ten hold approximately 6.5%.

The receptor was isolated from a woman younger than 30 with stable Graves' hyperthyroidism. Some clones in this sample may be carry-over from other donors' samples. The V and J genes are TRBV6-2 or TRBV6-3 and TRBJ2-5, with D possibly being TRBD1 or TRBD2 (6 bases each). The sequencing input was peripheral blood. CDR3 residues: CASSQQGGGETQYF. The DNA of the CDR3 is TGTGCCAGCAGTCAACAGGGAGGAGGGGAGACCCAGTACTTC.